The 32 T cell receptor beta chains reported below all come from one sample, sequenced in a study of blood T cell repertoires in COVID-19 (dated by TCRdb to 2018 to 2021). Receptor libraries were prepared by the immunoSEQ multiplex PCR assay. Imported from immuneACCESS, the table was reduced by TCRdb to in-frame sequences with V and J called. These copies leave out some clones; in studies compared against another copy, an unresolved V gene accounts for under half, and the cause of the remainder is not known. Counted in this sample were about 240,000 clones; approximately 78% of them appeared once. The ten largest clonotypes hold roughly an eighth of the sample. Sample: peripheral blood. All receptors come from a woman aged 55-70 years with active or convalescent COVID-19.

The sample holds one count of this clone. The V and J genes are TRBV3-1 (or the pseudogene TRBV3-2) and TRBJ1-5, with a weak D call TRBD1 (6 bases). The CDR3 is 15 residues long. The germline V and J ends were trimmed by 4 bases and 2 bases, with 12 bases remaining between them. CDR1 is LGHDT, CDR2 YNNKEL, per germline (reference sequence). The CDR3 sequence is CASSLGGAGNQPQHF. CDR3 in DNA: TGTGCCAGCAGCCTGGGGGGGGCCGGCAATCAGCCCCAGCATTTT.

The gene calls are TRBV19 and TRBJ1-5; TRBD1 matches 7 bases. Germline CDR1 reads LNHDA; CDR2 reads SQIVND (reference sequence). V shed 7 bases and J 6 bases; nucleotides not matched to a gene: 6. This CDR3 has 13 amino acids. The CDR3 spells CASTRTGGQPQHF. CDR3 nucleotides: TGTGCCAGTACCCGGACAGGAGGTCAGCCCCAGCATTTT.

The chain carries TRBV4-1 and TRBJ1-2, with 7 bases lining up with TRBD1. CDR1 MGHRA and CDR2 YSYEKL come from the germline V gene. Trimming removed 0 bases from V and 5 bases from J; junction bases left unmatched: 6. CDR3 size: 15 residues. CDR3 sequence reads: CASSQDRDRTYGYTF. The CDR3, as DNA: TGCGCCAGCAGCCAAGACCGGGACAGAACTTATGGCTACACCTTC.

The chain carries TRBV11-2 and TRBJ2-7; TRBD2 might be the D (6 bases). This CDR3 spans 15 amino acids. V lost 1 base and J lost 3, with 13 bases in between. The germline V gene has CDR1 SGHAT and CDR2 FQNNGV. CDR3 nucleotides: TGTGCCAGCAGCTTAGGGCCGCTGGGGGGCTACGAGCAGTACTTC. Protein product: CASSLGPLGGYEQYF.

The chain has TRBV3-1 (or the pseudogene TRBV3-2) and TRBJ1-1; perhaps TRBD1 as D (6 bases). The CDR3 contains 15 residues. V lost 3 bases and J lost 1, with 12 bases in between. CDR1 and CDR2 from the germline V gene are LGHDT and YNNKEL (reference sequence). The CDR3 DNA sequence: TGTGCCAGCAGCCATCGACAGGCGGGGAACACTGAAGCTTTCTTT. Amino acids: CASSHRQAGNTEAFF.

The chain has TRBV29-1 and TRBJ2-1, with D unclear. Between the trimmed V and J ends, which lost 5 bases and 0 bases, there was a span of 17 bases. In germline, CDR1 is SQVTM, CDR2 ANQGSEA. This CDR3 spans 16 amino acids. CDR3 sequence reads: CSVCPLLSRSYNEQFF. DNA for the CDR3: TGCAGCGTTTGTCCCCTCCTTTCCCGCTCCTACAATGAGCAGTTCTTC.

The CDR3 DNA follows: TGCGCCAGCAGCCTCGATGGGCTTCGGGGGGGAGACGGCTACACCTTC. Translated, it gives CASSLDGLRGGDGYTF. The V and J genes are TRBV4-1 and TRBJ1-2; perhaps TRBD1 as D (5 bases). Trimming took off 4 bases at V and 8 bases at J, with 23 bases between the two ends. The length of the CDR3 is 16 residues. CDR1 MGHRA and CDR2 YSYEKL come from the germline V gene.

The chain has TRBV19 and TRBJ2-7, with 9 bases that match TRBD1. The CDR3 covers 15 residues. V lost 4 bases to trimming and J lost 1 base; unmatched junction nucleotides: 5. Germline CDR1 reads LNHDA; CDR2 reads SQIVND (reference sequence). Written as DNA, the CDR3 is TGTGCCAGTAGTAAACCGGGACAGGGTTCCTACGAGCAGTACTTC. Translated: CASSKPGQGSYEQYF.

This chain joins TRBV18 and TRBJ1-4; weak D call: TRBD1 (6 bases). CDR1 and CDR2 from the germline V gene are KGHSH and LQKENI. The CDR3 sequence is 16 residues long. The germline V and J ends were trimmed by 4 bases and 7 bases, with 19 bases remaining between them. This CDR3 is CASSLVTGRAGEKLFF. CDR3 nucleotide sequence: TGTGCCAGCTCACTCGTTACAGGGCGGGCTGGTGAAAAACTGTTTTTT.

V usage is TRBV10-3 and J usage is TRBJ2-4; TRBD1 is a possible D gene (6 bases). Germline CDR1 reads ENHRY; CDR2 reads SYGVKD. The germline V and J ends were trimmed by 4 bases and 4 bases, with 11 bases remaining between them. The CDR3 extends over 14 amino acids. This chain's CDR3 is CAISGGTQKNIQYF. For the CDR3, the DNA is TGTGCCATCAGTGGGGGGACACAAAAAAACATTCAGTACTTC.

V is TRBV7-9 and J is TRBJ1-6; D gene uncertain. This CDR3 is built from 13 residues. Germline lookup yields CDR1 SEHNR and CDR2 FQNEAQ (reference sequence). Trimming took 0 bases from V and 6 from J, leaving 3 bases between them. The DNA for the CDR3 is TGTGCCAGCAGCTTAGCTCTTAATTCACCCCTCCACTTT. The encoded protein is CASSLALNSPLHF.

This sequence joins TRBV3-1 (or the pseudogene TRBV3-2) and TRBJ1-5, with a tentative D call TRBD1 (5 bases). Germline V gene lookup returns CDR1 LGHDT and CDR2 YNNKEL (reference sequence). The CDR3 has 16 amino acids. The germline V and J ends were trimmed by 1 base and 0 bases, with 10 bases remaining between them. In DNA, the CDR3 is TGTGCCAGCAGCCAAGTTGCAGGGTTTAGCAATCAGCCCCAGCATTTT. Translation: CASSQVAGFSNQPQHF.

This sequence joins TRBV5-1 and TRBJ2-1; possibly TRBD2 for D (6 bases). Trimming cost V 5 bases and J 10 bases, with 22 bases left between them. Germline loops: CDR1 SGHRS, CDR2 YFSETQ. The CDR3 contains 15 residues. The CDR3 bases are TGCGCCAGCAGTTCAAGGCTAGCGCCAGAGGGGGAGCAGTTCTTC. This translates into CASSSRLAPEGEQFF.

The chain carries TRBV4-2 and TRBJ1-5, with TRBD1 identical over 8 bases. V was clipped by 1 base and J by 7 bases; unmatched bases: 12. Germline V CDR1 and CDR2: LGHNA, YNFKEQ. This CDR3 is 17 amino acids long. CDR3 coding DNA: TGTGCCAGCAGCCAAGCAGGCCGCGGACAGGGTGGCCAGCCCCAGCATTTT. Translated, it gives CASSQAGRGQGGQPQHF.

This clone was observed a handful of times. This rearrangement joins TRBV7-9 to TRBJ2-2; D possibly corresponds to TRBD1 (6 bases). Trimming pared 4 bases from V and 1 base from J, leaving 10 bases between. The CDR3 covers 15 residues. Germline values: CDR1 SEHNR, CDR2 FQNEAQ (reference sequence). CDR3 in amino acids: CASSYGQWNTGELFF. The CDR3 nucleotides are TGTGCCAGCAGCTACGGACAGTGGAACACCGGGGAGCTGTTTTTT.

The chain recombines TRBV7-8 with TRBJ2-6; 7 bases agree with TRBD1. The V segment lost 1 base and the J segment 0 bases; nucleotides outside the gene matches: 9. The germline V gene encodes CDR1 SGHVS and CDR2 FQNEAQ. The CDR3 runs to 19 residues. The CDR3 reads CASSLVGTAAFSGANVLTF. The CDR3 DNA sequence: TGTGCCAGCAGCTTAGTAGGGACAGCCGCTTTCTCTGGGGCCAACGTCCTGACTTTC.

The rearrangement uses TRBV6-5 and TRBJ1-1; 8 bases map to TRBD1. This CDR3 has 14 amino acids. Germline V gives CDR1 MNHEY, CDR2 SVGAGI. V was pared by 7 bases and J by 3 bases, with 7 bases of the junction left unmatched. The CDR3 is CASTLDRADTEAFF. CDR3 nucleotide sequence: TGTGCCAGCACCCTGGACAGGGCGGACACTGAAGCTTTCTTT.

V usage is TRBV27 and J usage is TRBJ1-1, with D unclear. Between the trimmed V and J ends, which lost 5 bases and 1 base, there was a span of 26 bases. The V gene's germline CDR1 is MNHEY and CDR2 SMNVEV (reference sequence). The CDR3 is made up of 19 amino acids. CDR3 protein: CASSPPRWRGAQRNTEAFF. CDR3 DNA: TGTGCCAGCAGTCCCCCCCGCTGGCGCGGTGCTCAAAGGAACACTGAAGCTTTCTTT.

This clone has more than one count but fewer than ten. This chain uses TRBV7-9 with TRBJ1-6; D gene uncertain. The germline V gene has CDR1 SEHNR and CDR2 FQNEAQ (reference sequence). The CDR3 extends over 15 amino acids. Trimming took 5 bases from V and 5 from J, leaving 13 bases between them. In DNA form, the CDR3 reads TGTGCCAGCAGCCGTAATTCGGGGAATAATTCACCCCTCCACTTT. This sequence encodes CASSRNSGNNSPLHF.

This clone appeared many times. The genes are TRBV11-2 and TRBJ2-5; 8 bases line up with TRBD2. Germline CDR1 SGHAT, CDR2 FQNNGV. Germline trimming cut 7 bases from V and 4 bases from J; bases unmatched to any gene: 11. The CDR3 length is 15 residues. CDR3 coding DNA: TGTGCCAGCACCAAGGGAGCGGGGGTGGGAGAGACCCAGTACTTC. Its protein product is CASTKGAGVGETQYF.

There are a few counts of this clone. The CDR3 spells CASSFRRGTEAFF. CDR3 in DNA: TGTGCCAGCAGCTTTAGACGGGGGACTGAAGCTTTCTTT. The V gene is TRBV7-3, the J gene TRBJ1-1; D is possibly TRBD1 (5 bases). Germline V CDR1 and CDR2: SGHTA, FQGTGA. V was shortened by 3 bases and J by 5 bases, with 10 bases between the two germline ends. The CDR3 totals 13 residues.

This sequence joins TRBV6-5 and TRBJ2-7; 7 bases match TRBD1. After removal of 2 bases from V and 2 bases from J, the junction contained 3 bases not matched to a gene. CDR1 is MNHEY and CDR2 is SVGAGI in the germline V gene. The CDR3 sequence is 14 residues long. The CDR3 DNA reads as TGTGCCAGCAGTTACCTGGGACAGCCCTACGAGCAGTACTTC. Translated, it gives CASSYLGQPYEQYF.

The chain carries TRBV2 and TRBJ2-3, with 10 bases lining up with TRBD1. From germline, CDR1 is SNHLY and CDR2 FYNNEI. The CDR3 is made up of 15 amino acids. Trimming at V came to 6 bases and at J to 1 base, leaving 4 bases not matched to a gene. The DNA of the CDR3 is TGTGCCAGCAGGGGACAGGGGTTGGGCACAGATACGCAGTATTTT. Amino acid sequence: CASRGQGLGTDTQYF.

V usage is TRBV7-9 and J usage is TRBJ1-1, with D unresolved. V lost 3 bases and J lost 0, with 11 bases in between. The CDR3 loop spans 15 amino acids. Looked up from germline, CDR1 is SEHNR and CDR2 is FQNEAQ (reference sequence). CDR3 protein: CASSFQAGLNTEAFF. For the CDR3, the DNA is TGTGCCAGCAGCTTCCAGGCAGGCTTGAACACTGAAGCTTTCTTT.

V is TRBV6-1 and J is TRBJ1-2, with 7 bases lining up with TRBD1. The CDR3 contains 13 residues. J gave up 3 bases and V 4 bases, and 2 bases lay outside the gene matches. Germline values: CDR1 MNHNS, CDR2 SASEGT. The DNA of the CDR3 is TGTGCCAGCAGTGCCGGACAGGACTATGGCTACACCTTC. It translates to CASSAGQDYGYTF.

V gene TRBV18 combines with J gene TRBJ2-5, with D unresolved. The CDR3 covers 13 residues. V was cut by 2 bases and J by 5 bases, with 9 bases left in between. CDR1 is KGHSH and CDR2 is LQKENI in the germline V gene. DNA of the CDR3: TGTGCCAGCTCACCAACCCAGGCGGAGACCCAGTACTTC. This codes for CASSPTQAETQYF.

This rearrangement joins TRBV6-5 to TRBJ1-1; TRBD1 is a possible D gene (5 bases). The CDR3 length is 14 residues. Per germline, CDR1 MNHEY and CDR2 SVGAGI. V was shortened by 7 bases and J by 4 bases, with 16 bases between the two germline ends. CDR3 DNA: TGTGCCAGCACCCGGGACCTGGAGGGCACTGAAGCTTTCTTT. The encoded protein is CASTRDLEGTEAFF.

In this sample, this clone turned up a few times. The J gene is TRBJ1-2, the V gene TRBV9; 9 bases align to TRBD1. The length of the CDR3 is 14 residues. Germline-derived CDR1 and CDR2 are SGDLS and YYNGEE. V was clipped by 4 bases and J by 4 bases; unmatched bases: 5. The CDR3 sequence is CASSQDRGGYGYTF. In DNA, the CDR3 is TGTGCCAGCAGCCAAGACAGGGGGGGCTATGGCTACACCTTC.

V gene TRBV30 combines with J gene TRBJ2-1, with 8 nucleotides matching TRBD1. V lost 0 bases and J lost 9; bases outside the gene matches: 16. Germline-derived CDR1 and CDR2 are GTSNPN and SVGIG (reference sequence). The CDR3 has 17 amino acids. In DNA, the CDR3 is TGTGCCTGGAGTGTTGGGGGGACAGGCCCCACGTCAGGTGAGCAGTTCTTC. Amino acids: CAWSVGGTGPTSGEQFF. Filled out from reference TRBV30 and TRBJ2-1, the complete variable domain reads SQTIHQWPATLVQPVGSPLSLECTVEGTSNPNLYWYRQAAGRGLQLLFYSVGIGQISSEVPQNLSASRPQDRQFILSSKKLLLSDSGFYLCAWSVGGTGPTSGEQFFGPGTRLTVL.

The CDR3 loop reads CASSLQSGGYNEQFF. CDR3 coding DNA: TGTGCCAGCAGCTTGCAGAGCGGGGGTTACAATGAGCAGTTCTTC. V usage is TRBV11-2 and J usage is TRBJ2-1; TRBD2 aligns across 8 bases. Germline CDR1 and CDR2: SGHAT and FQNNGV. CDR3 length: 15 residues. The J segment lost 4 bases and the V segment lost 3 bases, leaving 5 bases of the junction unmatched.

The J gene is TRBJ2-7, the V gene TRBV6-5; no reliable D call. The CDR3 loop spans 13 amino acids. Germline CDR1 and CDR2: MNHEY and SVGAGI. V lost 6 bases and J 3 bases, leaving 12 bases between the germline ends. CDR3 nucleotides: TGTGCCAGCAGCCTCGGGTCCCTCTACGAGCAGTACTTC. Amino acids: CASSLGSLYEQYF.

This clone was detected once. The V and J genes are TRBV5-1 and TRBJ1-2; D possibly corresponds to TRBD1 (6 bases). The germline V and J ends were trimmed by 4 bases and 2 bases, with 15 bases remaining between them. The germline V gene encodes CDR1 SGHRS and CDR2 YFSETQ. The CDR3 runs to 15 residues. DNA of the CDR3: TGCGCCAGCAGCGAGTTCCCCGGGACAAACTATGGCTACACCTTC. Protein: CASSEFPGTNYGYTF.